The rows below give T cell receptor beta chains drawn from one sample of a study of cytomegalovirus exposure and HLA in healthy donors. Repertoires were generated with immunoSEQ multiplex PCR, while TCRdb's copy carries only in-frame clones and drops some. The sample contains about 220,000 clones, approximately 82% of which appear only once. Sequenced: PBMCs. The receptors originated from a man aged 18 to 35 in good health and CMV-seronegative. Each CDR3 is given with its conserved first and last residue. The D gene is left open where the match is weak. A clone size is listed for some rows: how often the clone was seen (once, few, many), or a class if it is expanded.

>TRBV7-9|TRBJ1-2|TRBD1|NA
TGTTCCAGCAGCCGAGAAGGGGGCGGAGGCTACACCTTC
CSSSREGGGGYTF
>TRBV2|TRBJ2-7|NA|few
TGTGCCAGCAGTCCGGATACTAGCAAGGGGCAGTACTTC
CASSPDTSKGQYF
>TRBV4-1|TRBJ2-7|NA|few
TGCGCCAGCAGCCAAGAAGGGGTCTCGGGGGTGTACGAGCAGTACTTC
CASSQEGVSGVYEQYF
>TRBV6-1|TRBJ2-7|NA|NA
TGTGCCAGCAGTGGTAGTACGCTCTCCTACGAGCAGTACTTC
CASSGSTLSYEQYF
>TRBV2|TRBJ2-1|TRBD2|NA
TGTGCCAGCAGTACCTCCGGGAGGACAAACTCCTACAATGAGCAGTTCTTC
CASSTSGRTNSYNEQFF
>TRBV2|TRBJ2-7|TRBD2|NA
TGTGCCAGCAGTCCGGGACTAGCGGGAGAGAGGACCTACGAGCAGTACTTC
CASSPGLAGERTYEQYF
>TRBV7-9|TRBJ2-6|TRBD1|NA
TGTTCCAGCAGCTCGACAGGGGTAGGGGCCAACGTCCTGACTTTC
CSSSSTGVGANVLTF
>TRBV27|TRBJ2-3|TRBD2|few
TGTGCCAGCAGTTTCCATCTAGCGGGAATAGCAGATACGCAGTATTTT
CASSFHLAGIADTQYF
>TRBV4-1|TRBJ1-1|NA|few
TGCGCCAGCAGCCATTCAACGGGGGGCGTCACTGAAGCTTTCTTT
CASSHSTGGVTEAFF
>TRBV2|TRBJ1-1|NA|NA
TGTGCCAGCACCGGCGGCAGGGCGAACACTGAAGCTTTCTTT
CASTGGRANTEAFF
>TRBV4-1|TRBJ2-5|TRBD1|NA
TGCGCCAGCAGCCAAGTGTACAGGGGGCAAGAGACCCAGTACTTC
CASSQVYRGQETQYF
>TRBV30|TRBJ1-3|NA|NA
TGTGCCTGGAGTCCGGAGGGTGCTGGAAACACCATATATTTT
CAWSPEGAGNTIYF
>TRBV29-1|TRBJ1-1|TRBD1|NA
TGCAGCGTTGCCCCCGGGACAGGAGAAGCTTTCTTT
CSVAPGTGEAFF
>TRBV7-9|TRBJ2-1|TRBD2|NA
TGTGCCAGCAGTCGAGGCGCGGGAGGAGCGAACAATGAGCAGTTCTTC
CASSRGAGGANNEQFF
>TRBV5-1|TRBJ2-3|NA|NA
TGCGCCAGCAGCTTGTCGGATACGCAGTATTTT
CASSLSDTQYF
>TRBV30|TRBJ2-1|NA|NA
TGTGCCTGGAGTGATTTAGCGGAAAAGCAGTTCTTC
CAWSDLAEKQFF
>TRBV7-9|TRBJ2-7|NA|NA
TGTTCCAGCAGCCACCGGGTCTCATCCTACGAGCAGTACTTC
CSSSHRVSSYEQYF